The 30 T cell receptor beta chains given below trace back to one sample, sequenced in a study of vaccination and CD4 T cells after COVID-19. Cultured CD4+ T cell DNA underwent sequencing with the Oncomine TCR Beta short-read assay. TCRdb re-analysed the PCR reads in MiXCR, keeping a single row per CDR3 protein. This sample has approximately 13,000 distinct CDR3 sequences, with 50% to 65% found just once. These receptors' targets are unknown. Treatment given: roughly 11-day PBMC culture with coronavirus spike peptide pools or control peptides (ViraFEST assay). The material sequenced was CD4+ T cells from blood, cultured in vitro. Receptors were obtained from a human donor who had recovered from COVID-19.

This chain uses TRBV3-1 with TRBJ2-5; possibly TRBD1 or TRBD2 for D (5 bases each). The germline V gene has CDR1 LGHDT and CDR2 YNNKEL (reference sequence). The CDR3 has 13 residues. V was shortened by 3 bases and J by 6 bases, with 11 bases between the two germline ends. The chain's CDR3 is CASSHGGRKTQYF. As DNA, the CDR3 is TGTGCCAGCAGCCATGGGGGTAGGAAGACCCAGTACTTC.

This clonotype was recorded only once. This chain uses TRBV2 with TRBJ2-1; the D call may be TRBD1 or TRBD2 (5 bases each). Germline assignment: CDR1 SNHLY and CDR2 FYNNEI. This CDR3 has 14 amino acids. The V end lost 4 bases, the J end lost 1 base, and 8 bases lay between the germline ends. The CDR3 region is CASSGGFSYNEQFF. DNA of the CDR3: TGTGCCAGCAGTGGGGGGTTTTCCTACAATGAGCAGTTCTTC.

This chain links TRBV20-1 with TRBJ2-7; TRBD1 matches 7 bases. Trimming cost V 6 bases and J 1 base; bases outside gene matches: 9. Germline values: CDR1 DFQATT, CDR2 SNEGSKA (reference sequence). The CDR3 has 14 residues. CDR3 DNA sequence: TGCAGTGCCCAAGTTCCGGGACAGTCCTACGAGCAGTACTTC. Residues: CSAQVPGQSYEQYF.

This clonotype was detected a few times. J is TRBJ1-2 and V is TRBV11-2; D is unclear. CDR3 length: 12 amino acids. Germline V gene lookup returns CDR1 SGHAT and CDR2 FQNNGV. V was clipped by 1 base and J by 5 bases, with 5 bases between them. CDR3 nucleotides: TGTGCCAGCAGCTTAGCCAGTTATGGCTACACCTTC. Amino acid sequence: CASSLASYGYTF.

V and J are TRBV6-5 and TRBJ1-2; D is ambiguous. The ends were cut back, 4 bases at V and 4 bases at J, with 10 bases in the middle. CDR1 is MNHEY, CDR2 SVGAGI, per germline. The CDR3 consists of 13 residues. The CDR3 DNA is TGTGCCAGCAGTTCCTTTCGGCCCTATGGCTACACCTTC. This sequence encodes CASSSFRPYGYTF.

The rearrangement uses TRBV25-1 and TRBJ2-2; TRBD2 aligns across 11 bases. The CDR3 contains 15 residues. Trimming took 3 bases from V and 3 from J; bases not matched to a gene: 0. Germline loops: CDR1 MGHDK, CDR2 SYGVNS. CDR3: CASSDSGRDTGELFF. The CDR3 DNA follows: TGTGCCAGCAGTGATAGCGGGAGGGACACCGGGGAGCTGTTTTTT.

CDR3 region: CASSEGSRTEAFF. The DNA of the CDR3 is TGTGCCAGCAGCGAGGGATCCCGCACTGAAGCTTTCTTT. The chain joins TRBV5-6 to TRBJ1-1; D gene unclear. V lost 4 bases, J lost 4 bases, and 11 bases lay in between. Germline CDR1 reads SGHDT; CDR2 reads YYEEEE. There are 13 residues in the CDR3. Full variable domain (remainder filled in from reference TRBV5-6 and TRBJ1-1): DAGVTQSPTHLIKTRGQQVTLRCSPKSGHDTVSWYQQALGQGPQFIFQYYEEEERQRGNFPDRFSGHQFPNYSSELNVNALLLGDSALYLCASSEGSRTEAFFGQGTRLTVV.

The chain carries TRBV7-2 and TRBJ2-7; TRBD1 might be the D (7 bases). This CDR3 contains 15 residues. CDR1 and CDR2 from the germline V gene are SGHTA and FQGNSA. The V gene lost 1 base and the J gene lost 3 bases, with 13 bases spanning the gap. The CDR3 DNA follows: TGTGCCAGCAGCTTAGGGAGTCAGGGGGGCTACGAGCAGTACTTC. This codes for CASSLGSQGGYEQYF. Filled out from reference TRBV7-2 and TRBJ2-7, the complete variable domain reads GAGVSQSPSNKVTEKGKDVELRCDPISGHTALYWYRQSLGQGLEFLIYFQGNSAPDKSGLPSDRFSAERTGGSVSTLTIQRTQQEDSAVYLCASSLGSQGGYEQYFGPGTRLTVT.

V and J are TRBV4-1 and TRBJ2-7; 7 bases line up with TRBD1. V gave up 3 bases and J gave up 2 bases; unmatched junction bases: 10. The CDR3 runs to 16 residues. The germline CDR1 and CDR2 sequences are MGHRA and YSYEKL. Written as DNA, the CDR3 is TGCGCCAGCAGCCAGGACACCGGGACAGCGGCCTACGAGCAGTACTTC. Translated, it gives CASSQDTGTAAYEQYF.

CDR3 sequence reads: CASSPGGGISPLHF. The CDR3 bases are TGTGCCAGCAGCCCGGGGGGGGGCATTTCACCCCTCCACTTT. The chain recombines TRBV12-3 or TRBV12-4 with TRBJ1-6, with TRBD1 as a possible D gene (6 bases). The CDR3 extends over 14 amino acids. Trimming removed 6 bases from V and 9 bases from J, with 15 bases in between.

V gene TRBV18 combines with J gene TRBJ1-1; D ambiguous. The CDR3 consists of 16 residues. Trimming left V 2 bases short and J 1 base short, with 14 bases between. Germline CDR1 is KGHSH and CDR2 is LQKENI. CDR3 amino acids: CASSPKGGLSNTEAFF. The DNA of the CDR3 is TGTGCCAGCTCACCAAAAGGCGGGCTATCGAACACTGAAGCTTTCTTT.

The rearrangement uses TRBV6-1 and TRBJ1-1; 9 bases fit TRBD1. Per the germline V gene, CDR1 is MNHNS and CDR2 is SASEGT. The J segment lost 4 bases and the V segment lost 4 bases, leaving 4 bases of the junction unmatched. The CDR3 runs 14 residues. CDR3 amino acids: CASSAQGALTEAFF. CDR3 bases: TGTGCCAGCAGTGCACAGGGGGCTCTCACTGAAGCTTTCTTT.

The CDR3 reads CASSFWTGRGNQPQHF. The DNA for the CDR3 is TGTGCCAGCAGCTTTTGGACAGGTCGAGGCAATCAGCCCCAGCATTTT. The V call is TRBV7-9, the J call TRBJ1-5; TRBD1 matches 7 bases. In germline, CDR1 is SEHNR, CDR2 FQNEAQ (reference sequence). CDR3 length equals 16 residues. Trimming cost V 3 bases and J 2 bases; bases outside gene matches: 7.

This clonotype has just a few counts. The chain carries TRBV2 and TRBJ1-1; D unclear. Germline V gives CDR1 SNHLY, CDR2 FYNNEI. The CDR3 has 12 amino acids. V dropped 7 bases and J dropped 4 bases, with 10 bases sitting between them. CDR3 loop: CASTVIATEAFF. As DNA, the CDR3 is TGTGCCAGCACCGTGATAGCCACTGAAGCTTTCTTT.

The rearrangement uses TRBV7-2 and TRBJ2-7; 8 nucleotides align to TRBD1. The CDR3 covers 15 residues. V was pared by 2 bases and J by 0 bases, with 3 bases of the junction left unmatched. Germline CDR1 and CDR2: SGHTA and FQGNSA. The CDR3 sequence: CASSLQGAFSYEQYF. Written as DNA, the CDR3 is TGTGCCAGCAGCTTACAGGGGGCCTTCTCCTACGAGCAGTACTTC. The variable domain in full, with the rest retrieved from reference TRBV7-2 and TRBJ2-7, is GAGVSQSPSNKVTEKGKDVELRCDPISGHTALYWYRQSLGQGLEFLIYFQGNSAPDKSGLPSDRFSAERTGGSVSTLTIQRTQQEDSAVYLCASSLQGAFSYEQYFGPGTRLTVT.

In its sample, this clonotype is medium-sized. This chain connects TRBV6-5 to TRBJ2-5; D is ambiguous. V was cut by 0 bases and J by 10 bases, with 15 bases left in between. This CDR3 region has 14 residues. CDR1 is MNHEY and CDR2 is SVGAGI in the germline V gene. The CDR3 spells CASSYSMRGGIQYF. CDR3 nucleotides: TGTGCCAGCAGTTACTCGATGCGAGGTGGGATCCAGTACTTC.

This clonotype was counted a few times. The chain uses TRBV20-1 and TRBJ2-2; a weak D match, TRBD1 (6 bases). Deletions cut 1 base from V and 3 bases from J, with 15 bases between. From germline, CDR1 is DFQATT and CDR2 SNEGSKA (reference sequence). The CDR3 is made up of 16 amino acids. This CDR3 reads CSARVPSRGYTGELFF. The CDR3, as DNA: TGCAGTGCTAGAGTTCCCAGCAGGGGCTACACCGGGGAGCTGTTTTTT.

This chain joins TRBV7-9 and TRBJ2-5; 7 bases align to TRBD2. The CDR3 is 14 residues long. The germline V gene encodes CDR1 SEHNR and CDR2 FQNEAQ (reference sequence). Unmatched junction bases numbered 5, after V lost 3 bases and J lost 4 bases. CDR3 in DNA: TGTGCCAGCAGCTTTTTGGCGGGAGTAGAGACCCAGTACTTC. Translation: CASSFLAGVETQYF.

This rearrangement joins TRBV15 to TRBJ2-5; D perhaps matches TRBD1 (5 bases). The CDR3 is 13 amino acids. V was clipped by 3 bases and J by 3 bases, with 8 bases between them. The germline V gene has CDR1 LNHNV and CDR2 YYDKDF (reference sequence). The CDR3 loop reads CATSRGQEETQYF. CDR3 DNA sequence: TGTGCCACCAGCAGGGGGCAGGAAGAGACCCAGTACTTC. The full variable domain, with the rest looked up from reference TRBV15 and TRBJ2-5, is DAMVIQNPRYQVTQFGKPVTLSCSQTLNHNVMYWYQQKSSQAPKLLFHYYDKDFNNEADTPDNFQSRRPNTSFCFLDIRSPGLGDTAMYLCATSRGQEETQYFGPGTRLLVL.

This clonotype was detected a few times. This chain links TRBV6-1 with TRBJ1-1, with 7 bases that match TRBD1. Germline V gene sequence: CDR1 MNHNS, CDR2 SASEGT. The length of the CDR3 is 13 residues. After removal of 6 bases from V and 3 bases from J, the junction contained 4 bases not matched to a gene. The CDR3 sequence: CASRSDRDTEAFF. The DNA for the CDR3 is TGTGCCAGCAGAAGTGACAGGGACACTGAAGCTTTCTTT.

J is TRBJ2-7 and V is TRBV14; a weak D match, TRBD2 (6 bases). The germline V gene encodes CDR1 SGHDN and CDR2 FVKESK. The V and J ends lost 3 bases and 4 bases respectively, with 16 bases between them. The CDR3 has 15 residues. As DNA, the CDR3 is TGTGCCAGCAGCCAGCGGGGACGGACTACTTACGAGCAGTACTTC. This codes for CASSQRGRTTYEQYF. The complete variable domain, with remaining parts taken from reference TRBV14 and TRBJ2-7, reads EAGVTQFPSHSVIEKGQTVTLRCDPISGHDNLYWYRRVMGKEIKFLLHFVKESKQDESGMPNNRFLAERTGGTYSTLKVQPAELEDSGVYFCASSQRGRTTYEQYFGPGTRLTVT.

V usage is TRBV28 and J usage is TRBJ1-1; no clear D. The V gene's germline CDR1 is MDHEN and CDR2 SYDVKM. V lost 7 bases and J lost 8, with 14 bases in between. The CDR3 runs to 12 residues. CDR3 in amino acids: CASTQDRREAFF. The CDR3 DNA reads TGTGCCAGCACCCAAGATCGAAGGGAAGCTTTCTTT.

This clonotype was observed a single time. The chain joins TRBV20-1 to TRBJ2-7; D not resolved. CDR1 is DFQATT and CDR2 is SNEGSKA in the germline V gene (reference sequence). The CDR3 sequence is 10 residues long. V was clipped by 3 bases and J by 4 bases, with 4 bases between them. The CDR3 DNA is TGCAGTGCTAGCATTTACGAGCAGTACTTC. Its protein product is CSASIYEQYF.

This clonotype turned up a few times. The chain recombines TRBV6-5 with TRBJ2-7; TRBD1 aligns across 7 bases. The CDR3 extends over 14 amino acids. The trim removed 4 bases at V and 5 bases at J, leaving 8 bases unmatched. Germline V CDR1 and CDR2: MNHEY, SVGAGI. This chain's CDR3 is CASSSTTGIDEQYF. In DNA form, the CDR3 reads TGTGCCAGCAGTTCCACGACAGGGATCGACGAGCAGTACTTC.

The CDR3, as DNA: TGTGCCAGCAGCAAATTGGGCATCGGTGGCCCGTTATACCGCACAGATACGCAGTATTTT. Translating gives CASSKLGIGGPLYRTDTQYF. The V gene is TRBV21-1, the J gene TRBJ2-3; the table gives TRBD2 as D, unverified against the DNA. TRBV21-1 is listed as a pseudogene. This CDR3 is built from 20 residues.

A single count supports this clonotype. The rearrangement uses TRBV11-1 and TRBJ2-2, with 9 bases identical to TRBD1. V dropped 6 bases and J dropped 5; count of bases not matched to a gene: 10. This CDR3 has 16 amino acids. CDR1 is SGHAT, CDR2 FQDESV, per germline (reference sequence). CDR3 sequence: CASSSRDRGWTGELFF. The CDR3 nucleotides are TGTGCCAGCAGTTCTCGTGACAGGGGGTGGACCGGGGAGCTGTTTTTT.

This clonotype has just a few counts. This rearrangement joins TRBV24-1 to TRBJ2-3, with D unclear. Germline loops: CDR1 KGHDR, CDR2 SFDVKD. V lost 5 bases and J lost 5, with 10 bases in between. The CDR3 has 13 residues. CDR3 nucleotide sequence: TGTGCCACCAGTGCGGCCGCAGGAGATACGCAGTATTTT. It specifies CATSAAAGDTQYF.

The chain joins TRBV6-2 or TRBV6-3 to TRBJ2-7; D is unclear. The germline V gene has CDR1 MNHEY and CDR2 SVGEGT. V was trimmed by 5 bases and J by 2 bases, leaving 10 bases between them. The CDR3 has 13 amino acids. DNA for the CDR3: TGTGCCAGCAGTCTCCACCGTACCTACGAGCAGTACTTC. It translates to CASSLHRTYEQYF.

The chain joins TRBV29-1 to TRBJ2-7, with D perhaps being TRBD1 or TRBD2 (5 bases each). The CDR3 consists of 14 residues. V dropped 4 bases and J dropped 6 bases, with 19 bases sitting between them. CDR1 and CDR2 from the germline V gene are SQVTM and ANQGSEA. The CDR3 loop reads CSVGGSIGLAEQYF. The CDR3 DNA follows: TGCAGCGTTGGGGGGTCTATAGGGTTAGCCGAGCAGTACTTC.

The genes are TRBV7-2 and TRBJ1-1; a possible D gene is TRBD1 (6 bases). In germline, CDR1 is SGHTA, CDR2 FQGNSA. The CDR3 sequence is 15 residues long. V was clipped by 4 bases and J by 3 bases, with 15 bases between them. Here the CDR3 DNA reads TGTGCCAGCAGCTCAACGAGGGGGACGTACACTGAAGCTTTCTTT. This gives the protein CASSSTRGTYTEAFF.